This is a list of T cell receptor beta chains from one sample in a study of graft-versus-host responses after intestinal transplantation. Assay used: immunoSEQ multiplex PCR; TCRdb lists only in-frame clones, some missing. The sample contains some 86,000 clones, about nine tenths of which appear only once. Their cognate antigens are unknown. The sequenced sample was unstimulated CD8+ T cells sorted from spleen or lymph node cells, obtained before intestinal transplant. The receptor source for this set is a human donor who received an intestinal transplant. The CDR3 runs from the conserved cysteine through the conserved F or W.

v_call: TRBV14; cdr3_aa: CASSQETFYEQYF
v_call: TRBV6-5; cdr3_aa: CASSYGTGGYEQYF
v_call: TRBV5-1; cdr3_aa: CASSGQSGNTIYF
v_call: TRBV2; cdr3_aa: CASSEWASDTDTQYF
v_call: TRBV7-2; cdr3_aa: CASSISIAGVTDTQYF
v_call: TRBV10-1; cdr3_aa: CASNEAGGELFF
v_call: TRBV7-9; cdr3_aa: CASSSRDPFIPDTQYF
v_call: TRBV6-5; cdr3_aa: CASSYSDSSYEQYF
v_call: TRBV4-1; cdr3_aa: CASSLDPPGRKETQYF
v_call: TRBV18; cdr3_aa: CASSPTTNTGDGYEQYF
v_call: TRBV1; cdr3_aa: CTSSQDGGKDNSPLHF
v_call: TRBV7-9; cdr3_aa: CASSFVGSTSGTYNEQFF
v_call: TRBV13; cdr3_aa: CASSLETEKETQYF
v_call: TRBV7-3; cdr3_aa: CASSLPPDTQYF
v_call: TRBV6-4; cdr3_aa: CASSEGDTSYEQYF